The 7 T cell receptor beta chains listed next were all sequenced from one sample in a study of T cell clones after liver transplantation. The table came from immunoSEQ multiplex PCR; TCRdb's copy has only in-frame clones and leaves some out. The table shows approximately 68,000 clones, with roughly 80% occurring only once. The sequences come from CD4+ T cells from blood, collected before liver transplant. The origin of the receptors is a human donor who received a liver transplant.

This clone was picked up a small number of times. V and J are TRBV9 and TRBJ1-3; D is perhaps TRBD1 (6 bases). Germline values: CDR1 SGDLS, CDR2 YYNGEE. V lost 2 bases and J lost 0, with 15 bases in between. This CDR3 has 17 amino acids. The CDR3 nucleotides are TGTGCCAGCAGCGTGAGGACAGAGATAAGCTCTGGAAACACCATATATTTT. Translating gives CASSVRTEISSGNTIYF.

This clone has only a few counts. V gene TRBV7-8 combines with J gene TRBJ2-1; the match to TRBD2 covers 7 bases. Germline CDR1 SGHVS, CDR2 FQNEAQ. The CDR3 loop spans 18 amino acids. V shed 7 bases and J 0 bases; nucleotides not matched to a gene: 15. DNA of the CDR3: TGTGCCAGCACCACATCTCTGCGCCGCGGGAGCTCCTACAATGAGCAGTTCTTC. Translating it yields CASTTSLRRGSSYNEQFF.

This clone was counted a few times. The chain is built from TRBV9 and TRBJ2-5, with a possible D match to TRBD2 (5 bases). The CDR3 length is 15 residues. CDR1 is SGDLS, CDR2 YYNGEE, per germline. Trimming took 0 bases from V and 0 from J, leaving 9 bases between them. CDR3: CASSVGGANQETQYF. The CDR3 DNA is TGTGCCAGCAGCGTAGGGGGAGCGAACCAAGAGACCCAGTACTTC.

J is TRBJ1-1 and V is TRBV5-6, with 7 positions matching TRBD1. This CDR3 has 14 amino acids. Trimming removed 1 base from V and 5 bases from J; junction bases left unmatched: 5. Looked up from germline, CDR1 is SGHDT and CDR2 is YYEEEE. The CDR3 nucleotides read TGTGCCAGCAGCTTGTTACAGGGGCGGACTGAAGCTTTCTTT. Translating gives CASSLLQGRTEAFF.

The chain couples TRBV5-1 to TRBJ1-2; D might be TRBD1 (6 bases). The V end lost 4 bases, the J end lost 8 bases, and 18 bases lay between the germline ends. The germline V gene encodes CDR1 SGHRS and CDR2 YFSETQ. This CDR3 contains 14 residues. The CDR3 region has the DNA TGCGCCAGCAGCCGGCAACAGGGTCTCGAGGGCTACACCTTC. Its protein product is CASSRQQGLEGYTF.

The rearrangement joins TRBV19 to TRBJ1-1; 10 bases are a match to TRBD1. Germline V gene lookup returns CDR1 LNHDA and CDR2 SQIVND (reference sequence). Germline trimming cut 7 bases from V and 4 bases from J; bases unmatched to any gene: 6. This CDR3 is 14 amino acids long. The CDR3 DNA follows: TGTGCCAGTAATGGACAGGGGGGAAGCACTGAAGCTTTCTTT. This translates into CASNGQGGSTEAFF.

The chain recombines TRBV2 with TRBJ2-7; tentatively, D is TRBD1 (5 bases). Trimming took 7 bases from V and 2 from J, leaving 15 bases between them. Germline CDR1 reads SNHLY; CDR2 reads FYNNEI. This CDR3 is built from 14 residues. CDR3 sequence (DNA): TGTGCCAGCACCGACTTGACAGTTACCTACGAGCAGTACTTC. Encoded protein: CASTDLTVTYEQYF.